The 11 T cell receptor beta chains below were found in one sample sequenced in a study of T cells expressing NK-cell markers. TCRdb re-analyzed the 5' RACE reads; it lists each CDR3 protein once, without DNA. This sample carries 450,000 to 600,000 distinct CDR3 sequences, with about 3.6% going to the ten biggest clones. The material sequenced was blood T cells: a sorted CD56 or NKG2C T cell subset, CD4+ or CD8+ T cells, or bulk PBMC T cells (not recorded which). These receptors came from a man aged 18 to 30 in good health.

CDR3 loop: CSAARTIRDEQYF. The rearrangement joins TRBV20-1 to TRBJ2-7; the TCRdb D gene call, TRBD1, has no DNA to confirm it. The V gene's germline CDR1 is DFQATT and CDR2 SNEGSKA (reference sequence). This CDR3 spans 13 amino acids.

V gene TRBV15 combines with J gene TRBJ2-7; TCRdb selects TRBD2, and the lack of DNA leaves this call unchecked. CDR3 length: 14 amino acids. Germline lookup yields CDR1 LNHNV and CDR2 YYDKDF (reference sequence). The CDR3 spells CATSERGGFYEQYF. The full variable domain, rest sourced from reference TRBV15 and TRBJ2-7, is DAMVIQNPRYQVTQFGKPVTLSCSQTLNHNVMYWYQQKSSQAPKLLFHYYDKDFNNEADTPDNFQSRRPNTSFCFLDIRSPGLGDTAMYLCATSERGGFYEQYFGPGTRLTVT.

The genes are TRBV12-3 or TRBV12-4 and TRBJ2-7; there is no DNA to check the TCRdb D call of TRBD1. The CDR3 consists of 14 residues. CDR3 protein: CASSLGGAAYEQYF.

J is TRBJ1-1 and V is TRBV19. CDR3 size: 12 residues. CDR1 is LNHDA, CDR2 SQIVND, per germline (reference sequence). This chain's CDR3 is CASSAWSTEAFF.

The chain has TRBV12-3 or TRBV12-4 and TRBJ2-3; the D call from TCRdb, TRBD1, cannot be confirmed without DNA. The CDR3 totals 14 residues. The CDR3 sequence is CASSAGTVTDTQYF.

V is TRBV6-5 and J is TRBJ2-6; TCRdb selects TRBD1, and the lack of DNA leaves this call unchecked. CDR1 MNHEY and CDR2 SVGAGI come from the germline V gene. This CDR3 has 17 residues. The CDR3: CASSLTGGLSGANVLTF.

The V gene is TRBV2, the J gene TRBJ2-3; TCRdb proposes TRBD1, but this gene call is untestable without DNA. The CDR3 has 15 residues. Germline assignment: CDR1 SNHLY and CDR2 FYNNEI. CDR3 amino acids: CASSPVGDGADTQYF.

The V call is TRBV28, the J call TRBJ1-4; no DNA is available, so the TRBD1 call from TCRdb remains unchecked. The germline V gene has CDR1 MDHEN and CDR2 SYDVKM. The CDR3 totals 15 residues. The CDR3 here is CASSHLVRGNEKLFF.

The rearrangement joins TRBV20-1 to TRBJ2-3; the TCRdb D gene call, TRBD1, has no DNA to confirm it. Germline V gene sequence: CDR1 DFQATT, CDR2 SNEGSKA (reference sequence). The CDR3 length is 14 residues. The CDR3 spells CSARNPRGADTQYF.

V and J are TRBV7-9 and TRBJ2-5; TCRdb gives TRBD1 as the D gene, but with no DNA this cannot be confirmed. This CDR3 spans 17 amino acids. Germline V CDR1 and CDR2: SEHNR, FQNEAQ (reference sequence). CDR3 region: CASSPNFAKGLQETQYF.

The CDR3 spells CSVSNRAMGDEQYF. V is TRBV29-1 and J is TRBJ2-7; TCRdb indicates TRBD1, and absent DNA this call remains unverified. The CDR3 runs 14 residues. Germline V gene data show CDR1 as SQVTM and CDR2 as ANQGSEA.